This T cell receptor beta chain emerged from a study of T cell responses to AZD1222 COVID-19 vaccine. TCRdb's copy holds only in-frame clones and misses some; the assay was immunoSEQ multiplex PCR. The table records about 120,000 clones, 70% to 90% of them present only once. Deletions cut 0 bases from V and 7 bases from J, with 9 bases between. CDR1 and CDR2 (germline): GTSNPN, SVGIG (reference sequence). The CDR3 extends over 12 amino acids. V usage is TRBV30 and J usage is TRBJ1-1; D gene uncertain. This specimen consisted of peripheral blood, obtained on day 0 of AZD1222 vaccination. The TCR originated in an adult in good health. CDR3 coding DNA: TGTGCCTGGAGTGTAGGGCCCCGTGAAGCTTTCTTT. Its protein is CAWSVGPREAFF.